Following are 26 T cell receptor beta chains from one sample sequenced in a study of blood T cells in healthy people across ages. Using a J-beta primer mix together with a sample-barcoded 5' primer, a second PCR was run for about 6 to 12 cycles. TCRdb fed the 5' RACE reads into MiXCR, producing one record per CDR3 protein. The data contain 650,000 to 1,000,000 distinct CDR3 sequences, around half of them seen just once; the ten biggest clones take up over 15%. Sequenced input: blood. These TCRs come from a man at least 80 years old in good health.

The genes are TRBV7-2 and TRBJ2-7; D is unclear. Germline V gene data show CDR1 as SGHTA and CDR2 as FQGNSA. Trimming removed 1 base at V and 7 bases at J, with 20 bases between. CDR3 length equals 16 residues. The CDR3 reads CASSLESGGVKNEQYF. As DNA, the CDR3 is TGTGCCAGCAGCTTAGAGTCGGGCGGCGTAAAGAATGAGCAGTACTTC.

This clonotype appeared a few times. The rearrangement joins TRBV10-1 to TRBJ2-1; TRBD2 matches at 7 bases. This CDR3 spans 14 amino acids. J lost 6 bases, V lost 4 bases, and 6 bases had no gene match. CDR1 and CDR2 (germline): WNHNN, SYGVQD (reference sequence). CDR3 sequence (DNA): TGCGCCAGCAGTGGGACTAGTCCCCTCAATGAGCAGTTCTTC. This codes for CASSGTSPLNEQFF.

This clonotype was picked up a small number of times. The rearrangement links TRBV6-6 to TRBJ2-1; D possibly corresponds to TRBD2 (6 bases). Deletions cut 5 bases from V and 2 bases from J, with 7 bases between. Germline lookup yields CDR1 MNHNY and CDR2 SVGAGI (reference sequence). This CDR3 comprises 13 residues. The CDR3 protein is CASSAGPYNEQFF. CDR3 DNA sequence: TGTGCCAGCAGTGCGGGACCCTACAATGAGCAGTTCTTC.

The CDR3 DNA is TGTGCCAGCAGCTTAGGGGTAACGGGAGGGCGAAACGAGCAGTACTTC. Translated, it gives CASSLGVTGGRNEQYF. This rearrangement joins TRBV7-8 to TRBJ2-7; 8 bases fit TRBD2. Germline V gives CDR1 SGHVS, CDR2 FQNEAQ. Trimming cost V 1 base and J 5 bases; bases outside gene matches: 10. The CDR3 is 16 amino acids.

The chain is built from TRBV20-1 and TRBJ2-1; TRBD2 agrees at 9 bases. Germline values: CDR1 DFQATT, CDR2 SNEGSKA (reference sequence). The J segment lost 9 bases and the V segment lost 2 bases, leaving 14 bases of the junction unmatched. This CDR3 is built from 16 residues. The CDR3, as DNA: TGCAGTGCTAGAATGGTGGAGCGGGAGGCCTTGGGTGAGCAGTTCTTC. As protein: CSARMVEREALGEQFF.

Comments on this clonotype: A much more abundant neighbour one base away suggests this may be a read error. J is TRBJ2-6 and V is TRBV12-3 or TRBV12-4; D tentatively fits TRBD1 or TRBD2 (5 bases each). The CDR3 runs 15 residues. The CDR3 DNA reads TGTGCCAGCAGTAGCGGTGTCTCTGGGGCCAACGTCCCGACTTTC. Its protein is CASSSGVSGANVPTF.

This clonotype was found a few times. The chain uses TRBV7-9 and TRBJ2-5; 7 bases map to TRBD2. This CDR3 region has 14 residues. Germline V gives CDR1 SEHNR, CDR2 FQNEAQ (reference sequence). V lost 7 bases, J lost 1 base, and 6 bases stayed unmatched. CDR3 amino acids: CASNSAGPQETQYF. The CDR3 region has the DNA TGTGCCAGCAACTCAGCGGGACCCCAAGAGACCCAGTACTTC.

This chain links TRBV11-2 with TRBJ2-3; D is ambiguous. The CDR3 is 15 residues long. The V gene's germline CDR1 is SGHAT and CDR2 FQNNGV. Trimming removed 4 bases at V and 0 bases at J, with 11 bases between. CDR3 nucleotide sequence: TGTGCCAGCAGCTCCTCCCTAGGGAGCACAGATACGCAGTATTTT. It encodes CASSSSLGSTDTQYF.

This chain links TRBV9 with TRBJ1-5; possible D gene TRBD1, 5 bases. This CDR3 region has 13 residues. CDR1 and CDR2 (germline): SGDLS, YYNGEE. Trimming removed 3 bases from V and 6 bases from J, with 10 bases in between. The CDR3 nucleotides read TGTGCCAGCAGCGCGCAGGGAAGTCAGCCCCAGCATTTT. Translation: CASSAQGSQPQHF.

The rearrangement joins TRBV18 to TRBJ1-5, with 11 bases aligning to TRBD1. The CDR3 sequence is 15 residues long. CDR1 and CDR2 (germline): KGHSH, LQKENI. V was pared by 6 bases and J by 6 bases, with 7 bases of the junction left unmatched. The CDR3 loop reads CASSYGQGAGQPQHF. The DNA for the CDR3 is TGTGCCAGCTCTTATGGACAGGGGGCAGGTCAGCCCCAGCATTTT.

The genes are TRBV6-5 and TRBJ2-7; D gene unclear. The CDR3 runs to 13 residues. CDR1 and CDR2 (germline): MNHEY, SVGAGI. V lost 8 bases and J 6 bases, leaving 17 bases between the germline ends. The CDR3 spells CASQLASVGEQYF. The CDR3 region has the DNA TGTGCCAGCCAATTAGCTAGTGTGGGCGAGCAGTACTTC.

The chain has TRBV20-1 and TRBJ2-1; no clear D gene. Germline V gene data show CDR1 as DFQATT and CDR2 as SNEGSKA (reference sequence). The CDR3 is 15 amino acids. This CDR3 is CRPFHPGRSYNEQFF. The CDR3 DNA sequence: TGCAGGCCATTCCATCCAGGACGCTCCTACAATGAGCAGTTCTTC.

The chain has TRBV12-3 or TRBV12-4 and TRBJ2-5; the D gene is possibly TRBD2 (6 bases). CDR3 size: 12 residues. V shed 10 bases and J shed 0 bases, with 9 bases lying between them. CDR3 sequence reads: CATQRDQETQYF. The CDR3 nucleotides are TGTGCCACCCAGCGGGACCAAGAGACCCAGTACTTC.

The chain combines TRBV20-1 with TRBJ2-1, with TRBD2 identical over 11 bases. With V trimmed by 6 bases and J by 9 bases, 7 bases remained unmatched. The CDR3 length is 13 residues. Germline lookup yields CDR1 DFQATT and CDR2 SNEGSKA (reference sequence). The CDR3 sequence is CSATGTSGSEQFF. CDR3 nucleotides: TGCAGTGCAACCGGGACTAGCGGAAGTGAGCAGTTCTTC.

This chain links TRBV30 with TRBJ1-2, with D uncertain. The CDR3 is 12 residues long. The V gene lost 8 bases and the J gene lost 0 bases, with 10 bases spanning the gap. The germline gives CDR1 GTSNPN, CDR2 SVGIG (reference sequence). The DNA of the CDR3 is TGTGCCAACCGGGCGGCTAACTATGGCTACACCTTC. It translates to CANRAANYGYTF.

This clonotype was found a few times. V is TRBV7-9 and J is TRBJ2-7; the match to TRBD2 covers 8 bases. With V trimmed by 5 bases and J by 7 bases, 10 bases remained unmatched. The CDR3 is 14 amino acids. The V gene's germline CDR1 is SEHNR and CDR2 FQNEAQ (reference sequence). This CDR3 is CASSRPGGDREQYF. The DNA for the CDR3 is TGTGCCAGCAGCCGTCCGGGAGGGGATCGGGAGCAGTACTTC. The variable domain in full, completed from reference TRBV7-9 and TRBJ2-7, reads DTGVSQNPRHKITKRGQNVTFRCDPISEHNRLYWYRQTLGQGPEFLTYFQNEAQLEKSRLLSDRFSAERPKGSFSTLEIQRTEQGDSAMYLCASSRPGGDREQYFGPGTRLTVT.

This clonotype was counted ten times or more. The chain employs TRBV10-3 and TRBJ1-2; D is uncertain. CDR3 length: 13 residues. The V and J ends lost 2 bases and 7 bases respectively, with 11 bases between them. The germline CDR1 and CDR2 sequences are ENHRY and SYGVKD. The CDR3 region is CAISEPSRGGYTF. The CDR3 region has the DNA TGTGCCATCAGTGAGCCCTCCCGGGGTGGCTACACCTTC.

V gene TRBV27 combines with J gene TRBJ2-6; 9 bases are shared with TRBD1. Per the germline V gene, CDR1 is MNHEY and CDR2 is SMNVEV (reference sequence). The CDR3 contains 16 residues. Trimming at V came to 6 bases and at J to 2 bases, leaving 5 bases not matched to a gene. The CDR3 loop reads CASRKNRGPGANVLTF. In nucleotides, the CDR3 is TGTGCCAGCAGAAAAAACAGGGGGCCTGGGGCCAACGTCCTGACTTTC. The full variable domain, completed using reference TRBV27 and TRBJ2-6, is EAQVTQNPRYLITVTGKKLTVTCSQNMNHEYMSWYRQDPGLGLRQIYYSMNVEVTDKGDVPEGYKVSRKEKRNFPLILESPSPNQTSLYFCASRKNRGPGANVLTFGAGSRLTVL.

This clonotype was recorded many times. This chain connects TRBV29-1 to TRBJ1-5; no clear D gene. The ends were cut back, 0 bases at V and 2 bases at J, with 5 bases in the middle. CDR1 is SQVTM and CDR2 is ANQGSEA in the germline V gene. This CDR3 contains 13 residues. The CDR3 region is CSVEEVRNQPQHF. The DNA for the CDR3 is TGCAGCGTTGAAGAAGTACGCAATCAGCCCCAGCATTTT.

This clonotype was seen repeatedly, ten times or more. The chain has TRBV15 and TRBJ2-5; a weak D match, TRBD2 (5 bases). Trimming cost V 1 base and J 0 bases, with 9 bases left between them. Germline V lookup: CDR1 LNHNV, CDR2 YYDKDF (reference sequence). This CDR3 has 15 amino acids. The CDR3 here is CATSRGGGYQETQYF. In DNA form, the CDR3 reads TGTGCCACCAGCAGAGGCGGCGGGTACCAAGAGACCCAGTACTTC.

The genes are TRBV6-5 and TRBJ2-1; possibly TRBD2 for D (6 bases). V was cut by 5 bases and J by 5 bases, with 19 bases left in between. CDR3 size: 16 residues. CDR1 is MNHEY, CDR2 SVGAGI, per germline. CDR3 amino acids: CASSLYAAGRHNEQFF. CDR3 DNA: TGTGCCAGCAGTCTCTACGCGGCGGGGAGACACAATGAGCAGTTCTTC.

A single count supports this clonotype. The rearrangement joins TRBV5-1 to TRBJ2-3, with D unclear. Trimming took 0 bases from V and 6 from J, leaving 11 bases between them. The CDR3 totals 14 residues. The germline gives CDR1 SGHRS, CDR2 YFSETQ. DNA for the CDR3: TGCGCCAGCAGCTTGGAACCCCCATCGGATACGCAGTATTTT. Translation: CASSLEPPSDTQYF.

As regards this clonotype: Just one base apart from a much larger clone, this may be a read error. CDR3 nucleotides: TGTGCCGGCAGCCTTCCAGGGGGTAGAGAGACCCAGTACTTC. The encoded protein is CAGSLPGGRETQYF. The genes are TRBV7-2 and TRBJ2-7, with TRBD1 matching 7 bases. The closer fit of TRBJ2-5 to the DNA end suggests the J call may be wrong. In germline, CDR1 is SGHTA, CDR2 FQGNSA. The CDR3 length is 14 residues.

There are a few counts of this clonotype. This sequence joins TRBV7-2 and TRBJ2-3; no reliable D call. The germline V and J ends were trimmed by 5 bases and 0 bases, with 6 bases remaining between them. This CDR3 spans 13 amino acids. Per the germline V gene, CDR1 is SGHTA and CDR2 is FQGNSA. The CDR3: CASSQPSTDTQYF. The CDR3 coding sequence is TGTGCCAGCAGCCAACCTAGCACAGATACGCAGTATTTT.

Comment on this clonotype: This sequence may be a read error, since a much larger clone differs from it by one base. CDR3 DNA sequence: TGCGCCAGCAGCTGGGGGGCAGGCCGGGACTCCTACAATGAGCAGTTCTTC. Translated, it gives CASSWGAGRDSYNEQFF. This chain uses TRBV5-1 with TRBJ2-1; D may be TRBD1 or TRBD2 (6 bases each). Per germline, CDR1 SGHRS and CDR2 YFSETQ. Trimming cost V 3 bases and J 0 bases, with 16 bases left between them. This CDR3 has 17 residues.

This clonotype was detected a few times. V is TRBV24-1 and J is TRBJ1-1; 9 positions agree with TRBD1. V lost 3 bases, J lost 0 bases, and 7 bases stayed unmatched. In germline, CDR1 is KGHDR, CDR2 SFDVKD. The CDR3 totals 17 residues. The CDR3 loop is CATSDLGTGKLNTEAFF. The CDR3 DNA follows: TGTGCCACCAGTGATCTCGGGACAGGGAAGTTGAACACTGAAGCTTTCTTT.